The T cell receptor (beta chain) under discussion was sequenced for a study of control samples from healthy donors and cancer patients. CDR3 length equals 16 residues. CDR1 MNHNS and CDR2 SASEGT come from the germline V gene. V lost 3 bases and J lost 7, with 18 bases in between. Sequenced by immunoSEQ multiplex PCR; TCRdb stores in-frame clones only, minus some. This table holds roughly 120,000 clones, around 87% found once. The source of this sequence is a woman aged 60-70 years with lung cancer. The chain has TRBV6-1 and TRBJ2-2, with D perhaps matching TRBD2 (5 bases). Sequenced sample: PBMCs. DNA for the CDR3: TGTGCCAGCAGTGATCTAAGGAGGCGAGAGGGCGGGGAGCTGTTTTTT. It yields the protein CASSDLRRREGGELFF.